Following are 2 T cell receptor beta chains from one sample sequenced in a study of shared clonotypes between healthy human individuals. Sequenced by immunoSEQ multiplex PCR; TCRdb stores in-frame clones only, minus some. This sample has fewer than 3 million clones, with 80% to 95% found just once. Sequencing input: naive CD4+ T cells from PBMCs. Subset described: CD45RA+ positively selected. The receptors derive from a man in his late teens or twenties in good health. Some clones in this sample may be carry-over from other donors' samples.

V is TRBV28 and J is TRBJ2-4; tentative D call: TRBD2 (5 bases). The CDR3 is 13 amino acids. Trimming took off 7 bases at V and 8 bases at J, with 15 bases between the two ends. Germline CDR1 and CDR2: MDHEN and SYDVKM. The CDR3 region is CASTRRGPHIQYF. For the CDR3, the DNA is TGTGCCAGCACAAGAAGAGGGCCCCACATTCAGTACTTC.

The chain uses TRBV29-1 and TRBJ1-2, with 8 bases matching TRBD1. Germline V lookup: CDR1 SQVTM, CDR2 ANQGSEA. With 6 bases clipped from V and 4 bases from J, the junction kept 7 bases outside the gene matches. This CDR3 contains 13 residues. CDR3 loop: CSVGQGPFYGYTF. CDR3 nucleotides: TGCAGCGTCGGACAGGGCCCATTCTATGGCTACACCTTC.